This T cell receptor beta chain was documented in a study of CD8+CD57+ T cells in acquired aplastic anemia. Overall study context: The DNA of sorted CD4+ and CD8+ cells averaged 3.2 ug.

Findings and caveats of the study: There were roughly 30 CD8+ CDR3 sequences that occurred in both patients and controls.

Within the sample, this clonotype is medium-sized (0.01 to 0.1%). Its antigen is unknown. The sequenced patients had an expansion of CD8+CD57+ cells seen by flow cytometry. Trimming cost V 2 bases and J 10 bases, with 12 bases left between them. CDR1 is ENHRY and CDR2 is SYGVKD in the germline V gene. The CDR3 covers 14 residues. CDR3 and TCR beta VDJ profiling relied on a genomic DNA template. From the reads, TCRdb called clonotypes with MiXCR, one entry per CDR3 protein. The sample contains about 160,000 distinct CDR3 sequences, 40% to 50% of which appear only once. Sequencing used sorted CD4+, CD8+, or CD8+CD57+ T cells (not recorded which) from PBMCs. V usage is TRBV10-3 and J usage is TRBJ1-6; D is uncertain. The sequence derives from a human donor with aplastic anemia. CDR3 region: CAISETSISSPLHF. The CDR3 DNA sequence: TGTGCCATCAGTGAGACGTCGATAAGCTCACCCCTCCACTTT.